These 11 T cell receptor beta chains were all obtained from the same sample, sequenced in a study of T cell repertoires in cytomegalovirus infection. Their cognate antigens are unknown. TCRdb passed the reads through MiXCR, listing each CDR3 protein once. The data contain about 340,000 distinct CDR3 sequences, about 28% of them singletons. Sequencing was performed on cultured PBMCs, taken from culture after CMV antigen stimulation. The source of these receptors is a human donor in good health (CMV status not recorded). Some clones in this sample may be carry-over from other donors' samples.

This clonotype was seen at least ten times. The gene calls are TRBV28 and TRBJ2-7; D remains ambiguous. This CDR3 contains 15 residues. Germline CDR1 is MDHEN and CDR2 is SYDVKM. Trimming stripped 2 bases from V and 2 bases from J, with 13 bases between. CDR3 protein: CASSLLGSAAYEQYF. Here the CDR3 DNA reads TGTGCCAGCAGTTTACTGGGGTCGGCCGCCTACGAGCAGTACTTC.

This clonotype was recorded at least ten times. In nucleotides, the CDR3 is TGTGCCAGCAGCTTCGGGACAGGAACCTACAATGAGCAGTTCTTC. Its protein is CASSFGTGTYNEQFF. V and J are TRBV7-2 and TRBJ2-1, with 8 nucleotides matching TRBD1. V was pared by 3 bases and J by 2 bases, with 3 bases of the junction left unmatched. CDR3 length equals 15 residues. CDR1 is SGHTA, CDR2 FQGNSA, per germline.

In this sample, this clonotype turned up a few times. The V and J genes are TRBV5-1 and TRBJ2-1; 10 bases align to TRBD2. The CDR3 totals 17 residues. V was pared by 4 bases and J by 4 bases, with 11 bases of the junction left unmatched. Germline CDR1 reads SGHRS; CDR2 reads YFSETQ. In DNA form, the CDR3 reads TGCGCCAGCAGCCGCGGACCAGCGGGAGGGCAGTACAATGAGCAGTTCTTC. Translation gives CASSRGPAGGQYNEQFF.

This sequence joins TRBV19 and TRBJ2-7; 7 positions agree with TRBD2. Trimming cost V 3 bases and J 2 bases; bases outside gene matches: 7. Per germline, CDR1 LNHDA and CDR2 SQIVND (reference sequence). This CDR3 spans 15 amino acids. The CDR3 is CASSIRGREPYEQYF. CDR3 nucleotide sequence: TGTGCCAGTAGTATTCGGGGGAGGGAACCCTACGAGCAGTACTTC.

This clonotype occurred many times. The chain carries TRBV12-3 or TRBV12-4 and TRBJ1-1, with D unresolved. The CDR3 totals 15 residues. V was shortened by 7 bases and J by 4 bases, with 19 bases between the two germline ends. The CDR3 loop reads CASMLSGTWGTEAFF. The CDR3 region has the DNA TGTGCCAGCATGTTATCGGGAACTTGGGGCACTGAAGCTTTCTTT.

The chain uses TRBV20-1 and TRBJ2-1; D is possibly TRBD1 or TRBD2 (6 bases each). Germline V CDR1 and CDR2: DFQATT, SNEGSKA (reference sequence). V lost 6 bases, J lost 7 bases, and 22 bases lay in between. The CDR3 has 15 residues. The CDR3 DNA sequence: TGCAGTGCCATAAGGGTGGGGGGCAGTCGGAATGAGCAGTTCTTC. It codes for CSAIRVGGSRNEQFF.

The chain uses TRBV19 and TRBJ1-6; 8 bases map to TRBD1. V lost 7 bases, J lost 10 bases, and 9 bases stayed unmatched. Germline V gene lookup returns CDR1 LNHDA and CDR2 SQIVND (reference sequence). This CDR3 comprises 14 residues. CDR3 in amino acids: CASTFDRGRSPLHF. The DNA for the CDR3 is TGTGCCAGTACTTTCGACAGGGGTAGATCACCCCTCCACTTT. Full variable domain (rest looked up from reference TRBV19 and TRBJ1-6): DGGITQSPKYLFRKEGQNVTLSCEQNLNHDAMYWYRQDPGQGLRLIYYSQIVNDFQKGDIAEGYSVSREKKESFPLTVTSAQKNPTAFYLCASTFDRGRSPLHFGNGTRLTVT.

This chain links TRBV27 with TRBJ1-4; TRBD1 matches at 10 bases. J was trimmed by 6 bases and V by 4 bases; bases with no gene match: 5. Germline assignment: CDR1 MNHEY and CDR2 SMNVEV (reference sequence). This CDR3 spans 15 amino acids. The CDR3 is CASSSSGQGYEKLFF. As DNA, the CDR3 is TGTGCCAGCAGTTCCTCGGGACAGGGGTATGAAAAACTGTTTTTT.

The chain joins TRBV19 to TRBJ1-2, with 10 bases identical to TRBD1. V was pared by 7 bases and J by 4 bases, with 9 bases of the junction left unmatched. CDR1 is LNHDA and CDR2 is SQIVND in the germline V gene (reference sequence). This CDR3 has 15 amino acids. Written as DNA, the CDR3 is TGTGCCAGTACCCTCGACAGGGGGCGAGGCTATGGCTACACCTTC. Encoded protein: CASTLDRGRGYGYTF.

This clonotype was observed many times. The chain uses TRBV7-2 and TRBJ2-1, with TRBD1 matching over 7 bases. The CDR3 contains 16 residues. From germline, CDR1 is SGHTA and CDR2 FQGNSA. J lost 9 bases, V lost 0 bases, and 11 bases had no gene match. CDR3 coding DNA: TGTGCCAGCAGCTTAGCCCGGACAGGTGCTGGGGGTGAGCAGTTCTTC. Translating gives CASSLARTGAGGEQFF.

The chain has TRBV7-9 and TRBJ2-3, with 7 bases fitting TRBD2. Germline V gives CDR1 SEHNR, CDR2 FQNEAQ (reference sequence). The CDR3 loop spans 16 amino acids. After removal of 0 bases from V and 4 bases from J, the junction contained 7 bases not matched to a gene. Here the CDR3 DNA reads TGTGCCAGCAGCTTAGCCTTCACGGGAGGAGCAGATACGCAGTATTTT. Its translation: CASSLAFTGGADTQYF.